This TCR beta chain was recorded in a study of blood T cell repertoires in COVID-19. The overall study: PBMCs, B-cell-depleted T cells, or T cells were the source of the cDNA or gDNA that made up the material.

Trimming removed 4 bases at V and 6 bases at J, with 18 bases between. The CDR3 spans 15 residues. Germline values: CDR1 SEHNR, CDR2 FQNEAQ (reference sequence). Donors of Cohort 3 who recovered were those that had two negative PCRs, clearance, or symptom resolution. Authors' analysis steps: Estimation of nucleated cell counts was performed using reference gene primer amplification. Clones were sequenced by immunoSEQ multiplex PCR, and TCRdb holds only the in-frame ones, with some missing. Clonal size and the V and J genes are those of that table, whereas D and trimming came from the DNA. The table records 200,000 to 250,000 clones, about four fifths of them present only once.

The chain links TRBV7-9 to TRBJ1-2; D ambiguous. This clonotype originated in a man in his sixties who had recovered from COVID-19. The sequenced sample was PBMCs or T cells enriched from blood (not recorded which). CDR3 residues: CASSSTGVFVDGYTF. DNA of the CDR3: TGTGCCAGCAGCTCAACCGGGGTATTTGTCGATGGCTACACCTTC.